This T cell receptor (beta chain) was obtained from a study of T cell repertoires in cytomegalovirus infection. Study-wide background: Well-studied HLA-B-restricted epitopes and recently identified HLA-C-restricted epitopes of CMV were both used in the study. Indications came from public TCR beta signatures; they pointed to CMV infection and to a matching HLA type.

Study-wide points: The cumulative frequency of public TCR beta families identified carriers of CMV plus the relevant HLA.

Between the trimmed V and J ends, which lost 3 bases and 5 bases, there was a span of 13 bases. CDR3 length: 14 residues. Each CDR3 protein is one row after TCRdb ran MiXCR on the reads. The sample yields approximately 1,000,000 distinct CDR3 sequences, roughly 31% seen once. To note about this clonotype: Its specificity is unknown.

The source material was cultured CD8+ T cells from PBMCs, sampled from culture after CMV antigen stimulation. The receptor's source is a human donor in good health (CMV status not recorded). Some clones in this sample may be carry-over from other donors' samples. The gene calls are TRBV12-3 or TRBV12-4 and TRBJ2-5; TRBD1 or TRBD2 may be the D gene (5 bases each). CDR3 sequence (DNA): TGTGCCAGCAGTTTTCGGGACCCGGGGGAGACCCAGTACTTC. Encoded protein: CASSFRDPGETQYF.